This TCR beta chain was documented in a study of CD8 T cells in ankylosing spondylitis. Notes on the study in general: Disease-linked clones bore a CD8+ phenotype and were relatively rare in peripheral blood. Reported data indicate significant enrichment of disease-linked clones within matched ankylosing spondylitis synovial fluid.

Construction of TCR beta libraries was performed using quantitative 5'-RACE with molecular barcodes. TCRdb processed the 5' RACE reads anew with MiXCR; each CDR3 protein has one entry. The sample records 300,000 to 350,000 distinct CDR3 sequences, less than 25% being singletons. With regard to this clonotype: Its cognate antigen is unknown.

This receptor was obtained from a female donor with ankylosing spondylitis or in good health (not recorded which). Sequencing input: blood, either unsorted or a sorted T cell fraction (not recorded which).

The CDR3 sequence: CASSSAGGAGTEAFF. The CDR3 region has the DNA TGTGCCAGCAGTTCCGCAGGGGGCGCAGGGACTGAAGCTTTCTTT. This chain links TRBV6-5 with TRBJ1-1, with 8 bases identical to TRBD1. The CDR3 has 15 amino acids. Germline V gives CDR1 MNHEY, CDR2 SVGAGI. V lost 4 bases, J lost 5 bases, and 9 bases stayed unmatched.